The entry below describes one T cell receptor beta chain. The specificity of this receptor is unknown. Base qualities were left out, and no much larger clone turns up one base away. This entry belongs to a study of blood T cell repertoires in COVID-19 (dated by TCRdb to the early 2020s). For the study in its entirety: The collaborator samples originated in the United States, Italy and Spain and spanned the acute and convalescent phases of COVID-19. Where available, HLA class I and class II types were obtained from metadata supplied by the sample provider rather than from assay-based typing. The sample metadata nearly always contained a de-identified subject ID, COVID-19 status, age in years and sex. The samples were drawn from two sources: the first 160 participants of the ongoing ImmuneRACE study, and some 1,300 subjects contributed by 6 global collaborators. The prospective study material was composed of cDNA or gDNA derived from T cells, B-cell-depleted T cells, or PBMCs. The dataset comprised deeply sampled blood TCRbeta repertoires from subjects exposed to, actively infected with, or recovered from COVID-19. The repertoires were released in a freely available public database intended as a resource for research on the immune response to SARS-CoV-2. The paper's findings and limits, for the study overall: The quantity of clinical and demographic metadata differed by source and by participant and was supplied without curation.

In the prospective study, participants were about 18 to 89 years old, resided in approximately 25 geographic areas of the United States, and were enrolled through a virtual design. In the prospective study, participants were assigned to cohorts based on the clinical history participants reported in a screening survey and a study questionnaire. Recovered participants in ImmuneRACE Cohort 3 were defined by two consecutive negative NP/OP PCR tests, clearance by a healthcare professional, or resolution of symptoms. Mobile phlebotomists in the prospective study collected whole blood, serum and a nasopharyngeal or oropharyngeal swab from every participant. Prospective study participants could optionally give additional blood draws and questionnaires over an approximately two-month period. Blood samples from the prospective study were shipped frozen or at room temperature prior to DNA extraction. The germline V end is reduced by 4 bases and the J end by 7 bases; junction bases left unmatched: 4. The CDR3 holds 13 amino acids from the cysteine to the phenylalanine. Only the CDR3 part of the read is kept: 39 bases, read in frame from the first base. CDR1 and CDR2 are read off the germline V gene as KGHDR and SFDVKD.

TCRbeta CDR3 regions were amplified from genomic DNA using the immunoSEQ Assay, a bias-controlled multiplex PCR. On the authors' methods: Nucleated cell counts per sample were estimated from amplification of reference gene primers within the assay. Sequence reads were collapsed and filtered to measure the absolute abundance of every unique TCRbeta CDR3 rearrangement. For each sample, productive Simpson clonality was calculated by taking the square root of Simpson's diversity index across productive rearrangements. Here the immuneACCESS table is served through TCRdb, limited to in-frame sequences with V and J called. Missing clones are a known gap in these copies; in checked studies unresolved V genes cover under half, and the rest lacks a known reason. The DNA gave D and trimming, while V, J and clone size come from that table. Counted in this sample were about 160,000 clones; approximately 80% of them appeared once. About 8% of the sample is taken by the ten largest.

The chain couples TRBV24-1 to TRBJ1-2, and TRBD1 aligns with 8 junction nucleotides. The sequenced material came from PBMCs or T cells enriched from blood (not recorded which). This TCR came from a woman between 50 and 59 years old who had recovered from COVID-19. The CDR3 amino acid sequence is: CATSEDRAGGYTF. The DNA sequence follows: TGTGCCACCAGTGAGGACAGGGCGGGTGGCTACACCTTC.